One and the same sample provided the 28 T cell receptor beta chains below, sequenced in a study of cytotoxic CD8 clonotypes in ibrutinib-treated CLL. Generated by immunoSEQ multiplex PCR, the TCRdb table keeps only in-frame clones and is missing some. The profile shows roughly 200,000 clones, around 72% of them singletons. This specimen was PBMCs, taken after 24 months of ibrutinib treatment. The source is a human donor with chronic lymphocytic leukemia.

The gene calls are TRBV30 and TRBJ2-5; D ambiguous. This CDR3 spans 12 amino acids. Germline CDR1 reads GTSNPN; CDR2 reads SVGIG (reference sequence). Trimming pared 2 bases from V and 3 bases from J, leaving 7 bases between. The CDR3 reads CAWSQIEETQYF. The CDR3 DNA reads TGTGCCTGGAGTCAAATAGAAGAGACCCAGTACTTC.

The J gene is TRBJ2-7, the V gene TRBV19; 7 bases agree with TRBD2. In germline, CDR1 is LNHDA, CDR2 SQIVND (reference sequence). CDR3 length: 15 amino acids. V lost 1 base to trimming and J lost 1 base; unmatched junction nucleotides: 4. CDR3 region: CASSIGEGSSYEQYF. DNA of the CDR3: TGTGCCAGTAGTATAGGGGAGGGCTCTTCCTACGAGCAGTACTTC.

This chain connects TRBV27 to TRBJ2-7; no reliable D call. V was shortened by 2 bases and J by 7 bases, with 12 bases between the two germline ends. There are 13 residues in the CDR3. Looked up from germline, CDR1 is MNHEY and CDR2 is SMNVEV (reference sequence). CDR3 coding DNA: TGTGCCAGCAGTTTAGAACGGTCCAGAGAGCAGTACTTC. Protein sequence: CASSLERSREQYF.

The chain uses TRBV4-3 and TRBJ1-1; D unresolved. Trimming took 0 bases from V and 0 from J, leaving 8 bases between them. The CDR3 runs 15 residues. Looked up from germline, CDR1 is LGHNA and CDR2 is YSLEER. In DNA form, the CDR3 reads TGCGCCAGCAGCCAAGATGCCAGGATGAACACTGAAGCTTTCTTT. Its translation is CASSQDARMNTEAFF.

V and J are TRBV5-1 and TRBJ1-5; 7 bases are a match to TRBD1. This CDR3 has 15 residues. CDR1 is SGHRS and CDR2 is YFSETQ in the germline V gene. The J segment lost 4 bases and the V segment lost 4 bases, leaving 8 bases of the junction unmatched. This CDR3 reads CASSPGQGENQPQHF. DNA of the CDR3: TGCGCCAGCAGCCCAGGTCAGGGGGAGAATCAGCCCCAGCATTTT. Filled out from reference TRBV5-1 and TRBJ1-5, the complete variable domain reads KAGVTQTPRYLIKTRGQQVTLSCSPISGHRSVSWYQQTPGQGLQFLFEYFSETQRNKGNFPGRFSGRQFSNSRSEMNVSTLELGDSALYLCASSPGQGENQPQHFGDGTRLSIL.

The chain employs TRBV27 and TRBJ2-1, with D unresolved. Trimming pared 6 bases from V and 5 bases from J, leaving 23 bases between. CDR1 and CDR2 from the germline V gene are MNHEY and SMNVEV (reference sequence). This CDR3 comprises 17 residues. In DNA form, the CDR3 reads TGTGCCAGCAGCCCCGGGCCCCCGGGTCCTAAAAACAATGAGCAGTTCTTC. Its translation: CASSPGPPGPKNNEQFF.

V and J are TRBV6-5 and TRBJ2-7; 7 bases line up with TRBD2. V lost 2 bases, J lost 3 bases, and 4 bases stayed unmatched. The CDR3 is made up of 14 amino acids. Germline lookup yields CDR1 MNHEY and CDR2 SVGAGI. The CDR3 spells CASSYREEDYEQYF. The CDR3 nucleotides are TGTGCCAGCAGTTACCGGGAGGAGGACTACGAGCAGTACTTC.

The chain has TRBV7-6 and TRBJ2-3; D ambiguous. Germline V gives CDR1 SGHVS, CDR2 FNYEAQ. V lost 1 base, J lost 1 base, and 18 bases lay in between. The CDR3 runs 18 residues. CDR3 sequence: CASSLVIGARGGTDTQYF. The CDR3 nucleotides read TGTGCCAGCAGCTTAGTCATTGGAGCGCGCGGAGGCACAGATACGCAGTATTTT.

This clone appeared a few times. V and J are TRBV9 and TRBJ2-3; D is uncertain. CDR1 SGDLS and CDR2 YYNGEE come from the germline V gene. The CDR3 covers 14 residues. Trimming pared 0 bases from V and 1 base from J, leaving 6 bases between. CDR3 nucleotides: TGTGCCAGCAGCGTAGGTCCGGGCACAGATACGCAGTATTTT. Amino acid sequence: CASSVGPGTDTQYF.

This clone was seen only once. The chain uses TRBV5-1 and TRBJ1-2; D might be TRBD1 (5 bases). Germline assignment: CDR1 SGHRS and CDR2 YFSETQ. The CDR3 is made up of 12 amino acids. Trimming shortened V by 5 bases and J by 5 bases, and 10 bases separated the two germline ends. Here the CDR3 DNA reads TGCGCCAGCAGACCGGACACGTATGGCTACACCTTC. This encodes CASRPDTYGYTF.

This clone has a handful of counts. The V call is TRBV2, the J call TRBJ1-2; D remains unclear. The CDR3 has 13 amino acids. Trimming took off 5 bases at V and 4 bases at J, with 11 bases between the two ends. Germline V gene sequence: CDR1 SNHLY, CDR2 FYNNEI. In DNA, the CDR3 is TGTGCCAGCAGTCCACGGGAGACCTATGGCTACACCTTC. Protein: CASSPRETYGYTF.

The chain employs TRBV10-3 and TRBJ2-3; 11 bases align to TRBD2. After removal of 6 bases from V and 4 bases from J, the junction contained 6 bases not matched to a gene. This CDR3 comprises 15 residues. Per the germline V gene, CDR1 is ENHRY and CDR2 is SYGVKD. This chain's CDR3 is CAISFSGRGSDTQYF. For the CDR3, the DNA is TGTGCCATCAGCTTTAGCGGGAGGGGGTCAGATACGCAGTATTTT.

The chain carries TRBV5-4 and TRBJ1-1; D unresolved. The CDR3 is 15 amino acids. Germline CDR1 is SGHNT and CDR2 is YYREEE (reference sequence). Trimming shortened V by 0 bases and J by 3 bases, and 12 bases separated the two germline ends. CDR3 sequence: CASSLEAGSDTEAFF. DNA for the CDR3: TGTGCCAGCAGCTTGGAGGCGGGTTCAGACACTGAAGCTTTCTTT.

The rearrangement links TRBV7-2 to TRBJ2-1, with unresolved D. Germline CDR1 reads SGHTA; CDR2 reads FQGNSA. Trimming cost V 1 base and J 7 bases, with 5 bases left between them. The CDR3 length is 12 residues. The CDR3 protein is CASSLGRNEQFF. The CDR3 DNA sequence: TGTGCCAGCAGCTTAGGTAGGAATGAGCAGTTCTTC.

In nucleotides, the CDR3 is TGTGCCAGCAGTGACCTTGGACTAGCGGGAGGGGATGAGCAGTTCTTC. It translates to CASSDLGLAGGDEQFF. V gene TRBV25-1 combines with J gene TRBJ2-1; TRBD2 matches 15 bases. This CDR3 is 16 amino acids long. From germline, CDR1 is MGHDK and CDR2 SYGVNS. Trimming took 3 bases from V and 8 from J; bases not matched to a gene: 5.

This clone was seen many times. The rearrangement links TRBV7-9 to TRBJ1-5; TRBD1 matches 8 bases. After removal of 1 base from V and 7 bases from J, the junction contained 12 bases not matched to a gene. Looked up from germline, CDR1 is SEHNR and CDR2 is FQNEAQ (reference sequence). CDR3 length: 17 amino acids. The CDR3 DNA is TGTGCCAGCAGCTTAGGAGTCGGACAGGGAGGTGGGCAGCCCCAGCATTTT. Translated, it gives CASSLGVGQGGGQPQHF. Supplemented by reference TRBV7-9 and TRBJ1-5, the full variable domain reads DTGVSQNPRHKITKRGQNVTFRCDPISEHNRLYWYRQTLGQGPEFLTYFQNEAQLEKSRLLSDRFSAERPKGSFSTLEIQRTEQGDSAMYLCASSLGVGQGGGQPQHFGDGTRLSIL.

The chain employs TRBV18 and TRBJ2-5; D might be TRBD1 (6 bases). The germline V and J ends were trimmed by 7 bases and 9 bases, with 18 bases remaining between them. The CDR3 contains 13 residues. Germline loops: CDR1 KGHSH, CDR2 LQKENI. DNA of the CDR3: TGTGCCAGCTTAACCGAACAGGGCACACCCCAGTACTTC. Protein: CASLTEQGTPQYF.

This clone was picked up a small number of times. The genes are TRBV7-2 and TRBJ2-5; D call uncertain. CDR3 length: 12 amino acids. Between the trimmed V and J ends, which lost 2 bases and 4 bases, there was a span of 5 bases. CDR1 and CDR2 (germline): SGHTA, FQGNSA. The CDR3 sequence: CASSLWGETQYF. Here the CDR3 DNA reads TGTGCCAGCAGCTTATGGGGAGAGACCCAGTACTTC.

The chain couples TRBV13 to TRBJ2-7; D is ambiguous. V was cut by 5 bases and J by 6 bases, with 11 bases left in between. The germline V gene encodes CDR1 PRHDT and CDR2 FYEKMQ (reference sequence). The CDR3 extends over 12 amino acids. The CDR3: CASSIGEREQYF. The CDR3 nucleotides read TGTGCCAGCAGCATCGGAGAACGCGAGCAGTACTTC.

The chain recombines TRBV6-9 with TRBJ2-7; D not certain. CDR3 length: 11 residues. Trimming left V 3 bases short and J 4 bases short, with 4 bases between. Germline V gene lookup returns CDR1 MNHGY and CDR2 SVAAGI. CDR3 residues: CASSYAYEQYF. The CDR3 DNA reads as TGTGCCAGCAGTTACGCTTACGAGCAGTACTTC.

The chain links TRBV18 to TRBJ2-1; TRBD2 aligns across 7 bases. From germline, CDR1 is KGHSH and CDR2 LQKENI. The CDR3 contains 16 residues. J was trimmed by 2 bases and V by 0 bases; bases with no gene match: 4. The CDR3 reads CASSPPTGGPYNEQFF. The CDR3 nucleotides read TGTGCCAGCTCACCACCGACGGGAGGCCCCTACAATGAGCAGTTCTTC.

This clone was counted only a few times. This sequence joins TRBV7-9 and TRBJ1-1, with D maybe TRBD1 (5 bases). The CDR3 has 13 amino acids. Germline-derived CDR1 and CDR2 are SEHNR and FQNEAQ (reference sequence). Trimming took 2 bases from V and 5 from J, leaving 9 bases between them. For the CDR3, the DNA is TGTGCCAGCAGCTTATCAGGGTTTACTGAAGCTTTCTTT. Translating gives CASSLSGFTEAFF.

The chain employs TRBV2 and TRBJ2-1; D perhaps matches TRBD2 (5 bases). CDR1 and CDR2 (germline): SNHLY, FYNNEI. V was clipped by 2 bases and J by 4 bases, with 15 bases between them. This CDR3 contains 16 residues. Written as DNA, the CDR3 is TGTGCCAGCAGTGAATTGCGGGCCTTGGGGTACAATGAGCAGTTCTTC. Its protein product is CASSELRALGYNEQFF.

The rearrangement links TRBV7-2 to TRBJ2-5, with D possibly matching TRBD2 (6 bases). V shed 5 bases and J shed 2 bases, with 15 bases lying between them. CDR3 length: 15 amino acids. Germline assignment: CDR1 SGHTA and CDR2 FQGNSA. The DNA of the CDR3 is TGTGCCAGCAGCGTTTCCGGGACTGGACAAGAGACCCAGTACTTC. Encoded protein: CASSVSGTGQETQYF.

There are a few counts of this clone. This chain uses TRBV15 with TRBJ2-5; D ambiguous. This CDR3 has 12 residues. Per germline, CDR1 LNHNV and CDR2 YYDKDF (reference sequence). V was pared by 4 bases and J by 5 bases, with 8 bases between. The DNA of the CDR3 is TGTGCCACCAGCAACCTCGGGGAGACCCAGTACTTC. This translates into CATSNLGETQYF.

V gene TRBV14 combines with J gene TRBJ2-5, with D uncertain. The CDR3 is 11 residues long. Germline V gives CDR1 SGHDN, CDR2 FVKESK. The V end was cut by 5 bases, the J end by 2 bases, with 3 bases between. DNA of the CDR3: TGTGCCAGCAGCGATCAAGAGACCCAGTACTTC. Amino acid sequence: CASSDQETQYF.

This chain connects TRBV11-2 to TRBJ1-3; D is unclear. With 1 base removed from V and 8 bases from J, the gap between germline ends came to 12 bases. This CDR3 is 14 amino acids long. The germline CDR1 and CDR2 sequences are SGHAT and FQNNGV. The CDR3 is CASSLAEGSHTIYF. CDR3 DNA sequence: TGTGCCAGCAGCTTAGCGGAGGGTTCACACACCATATATTTT.

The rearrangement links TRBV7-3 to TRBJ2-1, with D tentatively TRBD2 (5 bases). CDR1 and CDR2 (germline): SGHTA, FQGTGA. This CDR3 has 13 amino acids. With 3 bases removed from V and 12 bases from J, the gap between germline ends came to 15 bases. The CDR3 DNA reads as TGTGCCAGCAGCTTGGACTTGGAAGGTGGGCAGTTCTTC. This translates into CASSLDLEGGQFF.